The 13 T cell receptor beta chains in this list originate from one sample, sequenced in a study of shared clonotypes between healthy human individuals. Only CD45RO-negative cells positively selected for CCR7 counted as naive CD8 cells, so terminally differentiated effector memory CD45RA+ cells were excluded. Libraries were prepared by immunoSEQ multiplex PCR; TCRdb keeps only in-frame clonotypes and omits some of them. The sample contains about 2.1 million clones, approximately 92% of which appear only once. The sequenced sample consisted of naive CD8+ T cells from PBMCs. The receptors shown here come from a man aged 18 to 30 in good health. Some clones in this sample may be carry-over from other donors' samples.

The gene calls are TRBV18 and TRBJ2-7; D is unclear. CDR1 and CDR2 from the germline V gene are KGHSH and LQKENI. The CDR3 spans 12 residues. V was clipped by 4 bases and J by 3 bases, with 7 bases between them. The CDR3 region has the DNA TGTGCCAGCTCACTCGGAGTCTACGAGCAGTACTTC. It specifies CASSLGVYEQYF.

CDR3 DNA sequence: TGTGCCAGCAGCTTGGCGGGGGAGAATTCACCCCTCCACTTT. The encoded protein is CASSLAGENSPLHF. The gene calls are TRBV11-2 and TRBJ1-6; maybe TRBD1 (5 bases). CDR3 length: 14 residues. The ends were cut back, 3 bases at V and 7 bases at J, with 10 bases in the middle. Germline V CDR1 and CDR2: SGHAT, FQNNGV.

The rearrangement joins TRBV27 to TRBJ2-7, with a tentative D call TRBD2 (6 bases). Germline CDR1 and CDR2: MNHEY and SMNVEV (reference sequence). V shed 5 bases and J shed 2 bases, with 16 bases lying between them. The CDR3 covers 15 residues. CDR3 loop: CASSPGLASAYEQYF. The CDR3 region has the DNA TGTGCCAGCAGTCCCGGTCTGGCTAGCGCCTACGAGCAGTACTTC.

The rearrangement links TRBV4-1 to TRBJ2-5; weak D call: TRBD1 (5 bases). The end of the DNA fits TRBJ2-7 better, so the J call may be wrong. There are 13 residues in the CDR3. Germline CDR1 and CDR2: MGHRA and YSYEKL. The CDR3 loop is CASSQAGYYEQYF. CDR3 nucleotide sequence: TGCGCCAGCAGCCAAGCAGGGTACTACGAGCAGTACTTC.

The genes are TRBV6-1 and TRBJ2-3, with 12 bases aligning to TRBD1. Germline V gives CDR1 MNHNS, CDR2 SASEGT. V gave up 1 base and J gave up 8 bases; unmatched junction bases: 7. The CDR3 totals 16 residues. The CDR3 loop is CASSEVGTGGGGTQYF. Written as DNA, the CDR3 is TGTGCCAGCAGTGAAGTTGGGACAGGGGGCGGAGGTACGCAGTATTTT.

This clone was counted a few times. At one end the junction does not follow the germline gene, possibly because of a read error. This chain connects TRBV28 to TRBJ1-1, with 7 bases fitting TRBD1. The length of the CDR3 is 15 residues. Per germline, CDR1 MDHEN and CDR2 SYDVKM. CDR3 protein: CASSFQTGTNAEAFF. The CDR3 DNA is TGTGCCAGCAGTTTCCAGACAGGGACGAACGCTGAAGCTTTCTTT.

This sequence joins TRBV28 and TRBJ2-7; 7 nucleotides agree with TRBD1. J lost 4 bases, V lost 3 bases, and 9 bases had no gene match. Germline values: CDR1 MDHEN, CDR2 SYDVKM. The CDR3 loop spans 15 amino acids. The CDR3 nucleotides read TGTGCCAGCAGTTTCCCGACAGGGCGATTGTACGAGCAGTACTTC. Residues: CASSFPTGRLYEQYF.

This chain links TRBV11-2 with TRBJ2-7; D uncertain. Per the germline V gene, CDR1 is SGHAT and CDR2 is FQNNGV. V was clipped by 2 bases and J by 5 bases, with 16 bases between them. The CDR3 has 15 amino acids. CDR3 residues: CASSLRPRPLDEQYF. Here the CDR3 DNA reads TGTGCCAGCAGCTTACGTCCCCGGCCCCTGGACGAGCAGTACTTC.

In regard to this clone: Other DNA sequences in the same sample also yield this CDR3. The rearrangement joins TRBV6-1 to TRBJ2-7; 8 positions agree with TRBD1. The V gene's germline CDR1 is MNHNS and CDR2 SASEGT. The CDR3 length is 13 residues. The trim removed 3 bases at V and 4 bases at J, leaving 2 bases unmatched. CDR3 amino acids: CASSEDRVYEQYF. The CDR3 DNA follows: TGTGCCAGCAGTGAGGACAGGGTTTACGAGCAGTACTTC.

The chain combines TRBV10-2 with TRBJ2-3, with TRBD2 identical over 11 bases. Germline V gene data show CDR1 as WSHSY and CDR2 as SAAADI. Trimming cost V 7 bases and J 0 bases; bases outside gene matches: 6. The CDR3 extends over 16 amino acids. CDR3 coding DNA: TGCGCCAGCACTATGGGACTAGCGGATAGCACAGATACGCAGTATTTT. Translating it yields CASTMGLADSTDTQYF.

This clone was detected once. V usage is TRBV7-8 and J usage is TRBJ1-1; D is possibly TRBD1 (5 bases). The length of the CDR3 is 14 residues. The germline gives CDR1 SGHVS, CDR2 FQNEAQ. V dropped 1 base and J dropped 6 bases, with 12 bases sitting between them. The chain's CDR3 is CASSLVEGWAEAFF. CDR3 coding DNA: TGTGCCAGCAGCTTAGTCGAGGGGTGGGCTGAAGCTTTCTTT.

The count of this clone is one. V usage is TRBV4-1 and J usage is TRBJ1-2; D unclear. The V gene's germline CDR1 is MGHRA and CDR2 YSYEKL. V dropped 1 base and J dropped 11 bases, with 14 bases sitting between them. This CDR3 region has 13 residues. The CDR3 here is CASSQVSAEGYTF. The CDR3 DNA is TGCGCCAGCAGCCAAGTATCTGCTGAGGGTTACACCTTC.

As concerns this clone: At the DNA level, this CDR3 is encoded by other sequences in the same sample as well. The chain combines TRBV9 with TRBJ2-5; D ambiguous. Germline V gene data show CDR1 as SGDLS and CDR2 as YYNGEE. The germline V and J ends were trimmed by 2 bases and 8 bases, with 22 bases remaining between them. The CDR3 is 16 amino acids. CDR3 DNA sequence: TGTGCCAGCAGCGTGGGGAAGTCGTCGCGGCAGGAAACCCAGTACTTC. As protein: CASSVGKSSRQETQYF.